This T cell receptor beta chain stems from a study of blood T cell repertoires in COVID-19. Turning to the study itself: The United States, Italy and Spain supplied acute and convalescent COVID-19 samples.

This clone appeared a few times. Authors' methods: Reference gene primer amplification gave nucleated cell count estimates. Sequenced by immunoSEQ multiplex PCR; TCRdb stores in-frame clones only, minus some. From that table come the V and J calls and clone size; the DNA was used to work out D and trimming. The table lists around 230,000 clones, 75% to 85% of them singletons. V lost 2 bases, J lost 3 bases, and 8 bases lay in between. Germline V gene lookup returns CDR1 SGHRS and CDR2 YFSETQ. The CDR3 runs to 13 residues. Input material: peripheral blood. The clonotype was recovered from an older woman with active or convalescent COVID-19. V gene TRBV5-1 combines with J gene TRBJ1-2, with a possible D match to TRBD1 (5 bases). The CDR3 DNA is TGCGCCAGCAGCTTAGGAGGGGACTATGGCTACACCTTC. Protein sequence: CASSLGGDYGYTF.